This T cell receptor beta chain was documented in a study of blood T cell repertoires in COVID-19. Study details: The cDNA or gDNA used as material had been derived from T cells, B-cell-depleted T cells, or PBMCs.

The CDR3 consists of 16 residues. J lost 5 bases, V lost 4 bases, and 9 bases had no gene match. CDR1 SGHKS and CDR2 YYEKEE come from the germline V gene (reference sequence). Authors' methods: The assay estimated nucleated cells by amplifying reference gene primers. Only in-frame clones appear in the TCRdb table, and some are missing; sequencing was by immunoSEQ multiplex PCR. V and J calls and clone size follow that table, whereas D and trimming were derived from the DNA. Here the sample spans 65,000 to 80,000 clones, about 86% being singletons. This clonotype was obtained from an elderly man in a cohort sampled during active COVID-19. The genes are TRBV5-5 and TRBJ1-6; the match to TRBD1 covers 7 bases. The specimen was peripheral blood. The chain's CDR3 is CASSATTGRNNSPLHF. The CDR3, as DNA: TGTGCCAGCAGCGCTACGACAGGGAGGAATAATTCACCCCTCCACTTT.